The T cell receptor (beta chain) described here comes from a study of T cells in localized non-small cell lung cancer (dated by TCRdb to the early 2020s). Turning to the overall study: The study examined T cell repertoires in approximately 240 patients with early-stage NSCLC and compared tumors with uninvolved tumor-adjacent lungs. A mean age of around 69 years was recorded for the NSCLC patients, of whom under 150 were male and about a hundred were female. The cohort consisted of roughly 240 treatment-naive NSCLC patients whose localized lung tumors had been resected. Paper-wide results and their limitations: Higher T cell density in blood was associated with longer overall survival, whereas higher clonality in adjacent lung was associated with shorter survival. A median of 57 of the top 100 tumor clones turned up in the paired uninvolved adjacent lung, and about 28 of those clones also ranked among the top 100 of that same adjacent lung. Because the study design was exploratory, TCR variables were selected using unadjusted p-values without false-discovery rate correction. Multi-region tumor sequencing was not performed, so intratumor heterogeneity could not be excluded. Uninvolved tumor-adjacent lung showed the highest T cell clonality, higher than tumor, which suggests more focused antigenic responses in the adjacent lung.

At diagnosis, peripheral blood, uninvolved tumor-adjacent lung and tumor were collected and were preserved as a mix of fresh-frozen and FFPE material. For TCR repertoire profiling, blood samples were analyzed as peripheral blood mononuclear cells. Worth noting for this clone: It has no known antigen specificity. No much larger clonotype is one base removed from it; base qualities were not supplied.

Spanning cysteine to phenylalanine, the CDR3 consists of 14 amino acids. The sequence is cut down to CDR3 DNA, 42 bases in frame from base 1. From a lookup of the germline V gene, CDR1 and CDR2 are SGHTS and YDEGEE. V loses 3 bases of germline sequence and J loses 4 bases, and the interval between the two ends is 11 bases. TCR beta CDR3 regions were sequenced from DNA using the immunoSEQ Assay. Regarding the original processing steps: To compute T cell density, TCR beta template counts were normalized to usable DNA, which was estimated by amplifying housekeeping genes. Richness was estimated with the preseqR package, extrapolating to 400,000 templates for PBMC samples and 120,000 templates for tissue samples. Clonality was defined by subtracting Pielou's evenness from one. To identify tissue-enriched TCRs, differential abundance testing was run on productive amino-acid clonotypes with a minimum total count of 5 and an alpha of 0.1. Repertoire overlap between compartments was quantified with the Jaccard Index and Morisita Overlap Index. TCR beta CDR3s were clustered by GLIPH together with public tetramer-defined viral CDR3s, and at least three viral sequences plus V-gene enrichment were required for viral motifs. TCRdb took this table from immuneACCESS and kept in-frame rearrangements with V and J called. Such tables lack part of the clones; where checked against another copy, unresolved V genes explain under half of the gap, and the rest is unexplained. From that table come the V and J calls and clone size; the DNA was used to work out D and trimming. A total of about 35,000 clones appear in this sample, about nine tenths of them only once. In total, the top ten clones hold around 4.3% of the sample.

The sequence was obtained from a man aged 40 to 69 with stage I lung adenocarcinoma. This material consisted of peripheral blood, taken before any cancer treatment. The receptor chain draws on TRBV5-8 and TRBJ2-1; the D gene identity is not certain. The DNA sequence follows: TGTGCCAGCAGCTCGGAAATTCCGTACAATGAGCAGTTCTTC. The translation is CASSSEIPYNEQFF.